The 22 T cell receptor beta chains below were found in one sample sequenced in a study of CD8+ T cells in alopecia areata. In each case, RNA was isolated and then reverse transcribed into cDNA as the sequencing template. TCRdb's copy holds only in-frame clones and misses some; the assay was immunoSEQ multiplex PCR. Of 100,000 to 150,000 clones detected, roughly two thirds appear once; the ten largest clones hold about 3%. Sequenced sample: CD4+ T cells sorted from blood. These receptors were collected from a human donor in good health.

The chain recombines TRBV9 with TRBJ1-1, with D uncertain. The germline V and J ends were trimmed by 4 bases and 0 bases, with 7 bases remaining between them. Per the germline V gene, CDR1 is SGDLS and CDR2 is YYNGEE. The CDR3 totals 13 residues. CDR3: CASSSRLNTEAFF. DNA for the CDR3: TGTGCCAGCAGCTCACGGTTGAACACTGAAGCTTTCTTT.

This chain connects TRBV19 to TRBJ1-5; D not certain. CDR1 and CDR2 (germline): LNHDA, SQIVND (reference sequence). This CDR3 region has 14 residues. V was cut by 9 bases and J by 3 bases, with 15 bases left in between. In DNA form, the CDR3 reads TGTGCCAGCATCGATGGACGGTTCAATCAGCCCCAGCATTTT. Protein product: CASIDGRFNQPQHF.

This chain uses TRBV7-2 with TRBJ2-7, with TRBD1 matching 8 bases. Germline CDR1 reads SGHTA; CDR2 reads FQGNSA. The V segment lost 5 bases and the J segment 6 bases; nucleotides outside the gene matches: 6. The CDR3 consists of 13 residues. CDR3 nucleotide sequence: TGTGCCAGCAGCCAGGGACAGGCCGGCGAGCAGTACTTC. This translates into CASSQGQAGEQYF.

The rearrangement joins TRBV25-1 to TRBJ2-6, with 7 bases matching TRBD1. Germline CDR1 MGHDK, CDR2 SYGVNS. This CDR3 region has 15 residues. J gave up 0 bases and V 8 bases, and 4 bases lay outside the gene matches. The CDR3 sequence: CASRDRLSGANVLTF. The CDR3 DNA follows: TGTGCCAGCCGGGACAGACTCTCTGGGGCCAACGTCCTGACTTTC.

In nucleotides, the CDR3 is TGTGCCAGCAGTTTAAACAGGTTTCAAAGCTATGGCTACACCTTC. Its translation: CASSLNRFQSYGYTF. The rearrangement joins TRBV6-6 to TRBJ1-2; D might be TRBD1 (5 bases). CDR1 is MNHNY and CDR2 is SVGAGI in the germline V gene (reference sequence). The CDR3 spans 15 residues. The ends were cut back, 4 bases at V and 4 bases at J, with 16 bases in the middle.

This rearrangement joins TRBV25-1 to TRBJ1-6; 9 nucleotides line up with TRBD1. V shed 5 bases, J shed 8 bases, and the junction held 10 bases outside the gene matches. The CDR3 sequence is 16 residues long. CDR1 and CDR2 from the germline V gene are MGHDK and SYGVNS. The CDR3 DNA reads TGTGCCAGCAGTCGGACAGGGGCAGCCCAATATTCACCCCTCCACTTT. It specifies CASSRTGAAQYSPLHF.

V usage is TRBV27 and J usage is TRBJ1-3; TRBD1 is a possible D gene (6 bases). CDR3 size: 14 residues. The V gene lost 6 bases and the J gene lost 4 bases, with 13 bases spanning the gap. Looked up from germline, CDR1 is MNHEY and CDR2 is SMNVEV (reference sequence). The CDR3 here is CASSPGTTGNTIYF. The DNA for the CDR3 is TGTGCCAGCAGCCCGGGGACAACAGGAAACACCATATATTTT.

The chain links TRBV5-1 to TRBJ2-5, with 9 bases aligning to TRBD1. This CDR3 region has 14 residues. V lost 5 bases to trimming and J lost 2 bases; unmatched junction nucleotides: 4. Germline CDR1 and CDR2: SGHRS and YFSETQ. CDR3 sequence reads: CASRSGTGQETQYF. The CDR3 coding sequence is TGCGCCAGCAGGTCCGGGACAGGGCAAGAGACCCAGTACTTC. The variable domain in full, completed from reference TRBV5-1 and TRBJ2-5, reads KAGVTQTPRYLIKTRGQQVTLSCSPISGHRSVSWYQQTPGQGLQFLFEYFSETQRNKGNFPGRFSGRQFSNSRSEMNVSTLELGDSALYLCASRSGTGQETQYFGPGTRLLVL.

This clone has only a few counts. The genes are TRBV29-1 and TRBJ1-5, with D hard to call. The CDR3 is 13 amino acids. Germline lookup yields CDR1 SQVTM and CDR2 ANQGSEA. Trimming pared 6 bases from V and 2 bases from J, leaving 11 bases between. The CDR3 DNA reads TGCAGCGTCATGAATGCGGGCAATCAGCCCCAGCATTTT. Its protein product is CSVMNAGNQPQHF.

In DNA, the CDR3 is TGTGCCAGCAGTGAATTGAGCTCTGGGGCCAACGTCCTGACTTTC. This sequence encodes CASSELSSGANVLTF. This chain links TRBV25-1 with TRBJ2-6; D is unresolved. CDR3 length equals 15 residues. V was cut by 1 base and J by 0 bases, with 4 bases left in between. Per germline, CDR1 MGHDK and CDR2 SYGVNS.

The chain recombines TRBV30 with TRBJ1-1; D gene ambiguous. Between the trimmed V and J ends, which lost 5 bases and 2 bases, there was a span of 12 bases. CDR3 length: 13 amino acids. Looked up from germline, CDR1 is GTSNPN and CDR2 is SVGIG (reference sequence). The CDR3 spells CAWSNGLNTEAFF. The CDR3 DNA reads TGTGCCTGGTCTAATGGACTAAACACTGAAGCTTTCTTT. The whole variable domain, remainder taken from reference TRBV30 and TRBJ1-1, is SQTIHQWPATLVQPVGSPLSLECTVEGTSNPNLYWYRQAAGRGLQLLFYSVGIGQISSEVPQNLSASRPQDRQFILSSKKLLLSDSGFYLCAWSNGLNTEAFFGQGTRLTVV.

This chain links TRBV29-1 with TRBJ1-1, with D maybe TRBD1 (6 bases). Germline CDR1 SQVTM, CDR2 ANQGSEA. The length of the CDR3 is 14 residues. V lost 6 bases and J 6 bases, leaving 20 bases between the germline ends. CDR3 protein: CSVTDSLLKAEAFF. DNA of the CDR3: TGCAGCGTGACGGACAGCCTCCTAAAGGCTGAAGCTTTCTTT.

This chain joins TRBV29-1 and TRBJ2-5; possible D gene TRBD2, 6 bases. V was trimmed by 5 bases and J by 3 bases, leaving 13 bases between them. The CDR3 extends over 13 amino acids. Germline V gene lookup returns CDR1 SQVTM and CDR2 ANQGSEA. CDR3 region: CSVPTGGKETQYF. In DNA form, the CDR3 reads TGCAGCGTTCCGACCGGGGGTAAAGAGACCCAGTACTTC.

On this clone itself: Other nucleotide sequences from this sample produce the same CDR3. This chain joins TRBV5-1 and TRBJ1-2; TRBD1 matches 7 bases. Germline-derived CDR1 and CDR2 are SGHRS and YFSETQ. With V trimmed by 0 bases and J by 6 bases, 2 bases remained unmatched. This CDR3 is built from 13 residues. The CDR3 bases are TGCGCCAGCAGCTTGGGACAGGGAGATGGCTACACCTTC. Translation gives CASSLGQGDGYTF.

The chain is built from TRBV5-1 and TRBJ2-5; D gene ambiguous. CDR3 length: 15 residues. The germline V gene has CDR1 SGHRS and CDR2 YFSETQ. Trimming left V 0 bases short and J 1 base short, with 10 bases between. The CDR3 DNA reads TGCGCCAGCAGCTTGGATTCGGGCCCCCAAGAGACCCAGTACTTC. It yields the protein CASSLDSGPQETQYF.

The chain uses TRBV4-2 and TRBJ2-1; D possibly corresponds to TRBD2 (6 bases). Deletions cut 0 bases from V and 10 bases from J, with 16 bases between. There are 15 residues in the CDR3. Germline loops: CDR1 LGHNA, CDR2 YNFKEQ. CDR3 amino acids: CASSQEGGVDREQFF. In DNA, the CDR3 is TGTGCCAGCAGCCAAGAAGGCGGGGTCGATCGGGAGCAGTTCTTC.

V is TRBV2 and J is TRBJ2-5; TRBD1 agrees at 7 bases. The V segment lost 9 bases and the J segment 0 bases; nucleotides outside the gene matches: 13. CDR1 is SNHLY and CDR2 is FYNNEI in the germline V gene. The CDR3 is 16 amino acids. The CDR3: CASLGTALPYQETQYF. Here the CDR3 DNA reads TGTGCCAGTTTAGGGACAGCCCTTCCGTACCAAGAGACCCAGTACTTC.

V is TRBV9 and J is TRBJ2-3, with 9 bases aligning to TRBD1. Trimming removed 2 bases from V and 4 bases from J; junction bases left unmatched: 11. This CDR3 spans 17 amino acids. Germline V lookup: CDR1 SGDLS, CDR2 YYNGEE. CDR3 in amino acids: CASSVDSGTGLADTQYF. The CDR3 DNA sequence: TGTGCCAGCAGCGTTGACTCCGGGACAGGGTTAGCAGATACGCAGTATTTT.

This clone was picked up a small number of times. The CDR3 DNA reads TGCAGCGCTCCGGACAGGGGGGAGACCCAGTACTTC. This codes for CSAPDRGETQYF. The V call is TRBV29-1, the J call TRBJ2-5; TRBD1 matches at 10 bases. J lost 5 bases, V lost 7 bases, and 4 bases had no gene match. This CDR3 spans 12 amino acids. Germline values: CDR1 SQVTM, CDR2 ANQGSEA. Looking up the rest from reference TRBV29-1 and TRBJ2-5 gives the full variable domain: SAVISQKPSRDICQRGTSLTIQCQVDSQVTMMFWYRQQPGQSLTLIATANQGSEATYESGFVIDKFPISRPNLTFSTLTVSNMSPEDSSIYLCSAPDRGETQYFGPGTRLLVL.

This chain uses TRBV25-1 with TRBJ1-2; the D gene is possibly TRBD1 (5 bases). This CDR3 spans 14 amino acids. Germline values: CDR1 MGHDK, CDR2 SYGVNS. V was trimmed by 4 bases and J by 0 bases, leaving 9 bases between them. The CDR3 region is CASSARQTNYGYTF. CDR3 bases: TGTGCCAGCAGTGCGCGACAGACTAACTATGGCTACACCTTC.

This sequence joins TRBV15 and TRBJ1-3, with 7 nucleotides matching TRBD1. Germline-derived CDR1 and CDR2 are LNHNV and YYDKDF (reference sequence). The V segment lost 4 bases and the J segment 0 bases; nucleotides outside the gene matches: 3. This CDR3 is 15 amino acids long. The CDR3 region is CATSTGQTSGNTIYF. The CDR3 DNA follows: TGTGCCACCAGCACGGGACAGACCTCTGGAAACACCATATATTTT.

This chain connects TRBV4-2 to TRBJ2-1, with D perhaps matching TRBD1 (6 bases). V lost 0 bases to trimming and J lost 1 base, with 13 bases between them. CDR3 length: 17 residues. CDR1 and CDR2 (germline): LGHNA, YNFKEQ. The CDR3 reads CASSQDSARGSYNEQFF. The CDR3 DNA reads as TGTGCCAGCAGCCAAGATAGTGCCAGGGGTTCCTACAATGAGCAGTTCTTC.